This TCR beta chain was found in a study of cytomegalovirus exposure and HLA in healthy donors. Study overall: According to later analysis, the same platform produced the approximately 130 validation and several hundred first-cohort repertoires. Overall study results and limits: Reports showed the classifier diagnosing cytomegalovirus status with high specificity and sensitivity. The study put some 160 TCR beta chains on its list as cytomegalovirus-associated.

Assay: immunoSEQ multiplex PCR; the TCRdb copy retains only in-frame clones and omits some. Here the sample spans under 200,000 clones, under 90% being singletons. The donors were part of the validation cohort of more than 90 subjects. That cohort was separate from the first cohort, which comprised fewer than 800 subjects. With regard to this clone: Its specificity is not known.

CDR3 length equals 16 residues. Per the germline V gene, CDR1 is LNHNV and CDR2 is YYDKDF (reference sequence). The trim removed 3 bases at V and 3 bases at J, leaving 5 bases unmatched. The sample comprised PBMCs. The rearrangement links TRBV15 to TRBJ2-1; 10 bases are shared with TRBD2. The source of this sequence is a woman between 18 and 29 years old in good health and CMV-seropositive. The CDR3 bases are TGTGCCACCAGCAGGGAGAGGACTAGCGGCTACAATGAGCAGTTCTTC. Its translation: CATSRERTSGYNEQFF.